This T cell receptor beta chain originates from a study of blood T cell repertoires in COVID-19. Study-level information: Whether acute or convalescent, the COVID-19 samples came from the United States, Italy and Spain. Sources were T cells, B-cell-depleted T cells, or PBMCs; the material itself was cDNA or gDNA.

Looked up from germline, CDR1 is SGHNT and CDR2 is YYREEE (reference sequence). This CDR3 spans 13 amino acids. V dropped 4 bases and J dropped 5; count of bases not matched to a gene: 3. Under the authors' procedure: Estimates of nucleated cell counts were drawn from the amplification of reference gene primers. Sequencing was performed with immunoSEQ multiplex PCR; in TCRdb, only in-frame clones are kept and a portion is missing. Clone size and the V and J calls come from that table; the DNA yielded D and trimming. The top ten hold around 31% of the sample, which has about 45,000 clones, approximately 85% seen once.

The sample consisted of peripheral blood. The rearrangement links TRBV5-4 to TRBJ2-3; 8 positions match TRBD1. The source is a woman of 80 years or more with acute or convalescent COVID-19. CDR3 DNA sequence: TGTGCCAGCAGCGAGACAGGGGTAGATACGCAGTATTTT. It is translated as CASSETGVDTQYF.